Below are 22 T cell receptor beta chains sequenced from a single sample in a study of blood T cell repertoires in COVID-19. TCRdb keeps only in-frame clones here, not all; method: immunoSEQ multiplex PCR. The sample has about 240,000 clones; approximately 83% are singletons. Sequencing used PBMCs or T cells enriched from blood (not recorded which). Receptors were obtained from a woman between 35 and 50 years old with acute COVID-19.

The chain has TRBV1 and TRBJ2-1; TRBD2, as called in the table, went unchecked against the DNA. TRBV1 is labeled a pseudogene. The CDR3 runs 16 residues. CDR3 region: CTSSQDLEWSHNEQFF. Written as DNA, the CDR3 is TGCACCAGCAGCCAAGATTTAGAGTGGAGCCACAATGAGCAGTTCTTC.

The chain's CDR3 is CASSLGQMNTEAFF. DNA for the CDR3: TGTGCCAGCAGCTTAGGACAGATGAACACTGAAGCTTTCTTT. The chain carries TRBV7-9 and TRBJ1-1, with a weak D call TRBD1 (5 bases). Germline lookup yields CDR1 SEHNR and CDR2 FQNEAQ (reference sequence). The ends were cut back, 1 base at V and 0 bases at J, with 6 bases in the middle. The CDR3 consists of 14 residues.

Only a few counts were recorded for this clone. The chain combines TRBV9 with TRBJ2-6; no reliable D call. V lost 4 bases and J lost 0, with 8 bases in between. CDR3 length equals 15 residues. In germline, CDR1 is SGDLS, CDR2 YYNGEE. CDR3 sequence: CASSPHSSGANVLTF. In DNA, the CDR3 is TGTGCCAGCAGCCCTCACAGCTCTGGGGCCAACGTCCTGACTTTC.

Concerning this clone itself: This sample also contains other DNA sequences that code for the same CDR3. The chain links TRBV9 to TRBJ1-1; no clear D gene. The V gene lost 0 bases and the J gene lost 2 bases, with 5 bases spanning the gap. CDR3 length equals 13 residues. Germline lookup yields CDR1 SGDLS and CDR2 YYNGEE. The CDR3 coding sequence is TGTGCCAGCAGCGTAGCTTTAAACACTGAAGCTTTCTTT. This sequence encodes CASSVALNTEAFF.

The rearrangement joins TRBV12-3 or TRBV12-4 to TRBJ2-1, with 7 bases that match TRBD1. The junction had 5 bases not matched to a gene; V was cut back by 7 bases and J by 8 bases. The CDR3 runs to 12 residues. The CDR3 nucleotides are TGTGCCAGCAAGGGGGCGCGGGATGAGCAGTTCTTC. As protein: CASKGARDEQFF.

The chain recombines TRBV30 with TRBJ1-2; D remains unclear. Germline CDR1 reads GTSNPN; CDR2 reads SVGIG (reference sequence). The V end lost 0 bases, the J end lost 8 bases, and 25 bases lay between the germline ends. There are 17 residues in the CDR3. Written as DNA, the CDR3 is TGTGCCTGGAGTGTACCGCTGATGCAGATCCGAGGTGTGGGCTACACCTTC. It codes for CAWSVPLMQIRGVGYTF.

V and J are TRBV21-1 and TRBJ1-3; the table's D gene call, TRBD1, was not cross checked with the DNA. TRBV21-1 is a pseudogene segment. The CDR3 is 14 residues long. The CDR3, as DNA: TGTGCCAGACGACAGGTGAACTCTGGAAACACCATATATTTT. This gives the protein CARRQVNSGNTIYF.

J is TRBJ2-7 and V is TRBV5-1, with D uncertain. The length of the CDR3 is 11 residues. Germline V gene lookup returns CDR1 SGHRS and CDR2 YFSETQ. Trimming removed 4 bases from V and 2 bases from J, with 4 bases in between. The DNA for the CDR3 is TGCGCCAGCAGCCTAACCTACGAGCAGTACTTC. Translated, it gives CASSLTYEQYF.

This clone was detected a few times. This chain joins TRBV29-1 and TRBJ1-2, with D unclear. Germline V gene lookup returns CDR1 SQVTM and CDR2 ANQGSEA. This CDR3 region has 12 residues. V shed 5 bases and J shed 8 bases, with 15 bases lying between them. CDR3 in amino acids: CSVPILRSGYTF. CDR3 sequence (DNA): TGCAGCGTTCCTATCTTACGAAGCGGCTACACCTTC.

V and J are TRBV11-3 and TRBJ1-2; 10 bases are shared with TRBD1. The germline gives CDR1 SGHNT, CDR2 YENEEA. The CDR3 extends over 13 amino acids. J gave up 10 bases and V 1 base, and 3 bases lay outside the gene matches. This chain's CDR3 is CASSLGGQGIYTF. DNA of the CDR3: TGTGCCAGCAGCTTAGGGGGACAGGGGATCTACACCTTC.

This sequence joins TRBV27 and TRBJ2-2; TRBD1 aligns across 7 bases. The CDR3 has 17 amino acids. Trimming took 5 bases from V and 5 from J; bases not matched to a gene: 14. In germline, CDR1 is MNHEY, CDR2 SMNVEV (reference sequence). The CDR3 DNA reads TGTGCCAGCAGTCTAACCTGGGACAGTTTTTTGACCGGGGAGCTGTTTTTT. Protein: CASSLTWDSFLTGELFF.

The gene calls are TRBV10-3 and TRBJ2-1, with 10 bases identical to TRBD1. V was pared by 10 bases and J by 9 bases, with 15 bases of the junction left unmatched. CDR1 and CDR2 (germline): ENHRY, SYGVKD. CDR3 length: 15 amino acids. The CDR3 DNA reads TGTGCCACTCATACCGGGACAGGGGTTTTTTTTGAGCAGTTCTTC. It is translated as CATHTGTGVFFEQFF.

The chain carries TRBV21-1 and TRBJ2-3; TRBD1 is the table's D call, not checked against the DNA. TRBV21-1 is a listed pseudogene. The CDR3 contains 16 residues. CDR3 sequence (DNA): TGTGCCAGCAGCAACCGAACAGGGTCTGGCACAGATACGCAGTATTTT. This codes for CASSNRTGSGTDTQYF.

The chain uses TRBV7-3 and TRBJ2-2; 7 bases fit TRBD2. CDR1 and CDR2 (germline): SGHTA, FQGTGA. This CDR3 is 15 amino acids long. The J segment lost 5 bases and the V segment lost 4 bases, leaving 7 bases of the junction unmatched. CDR3: CASSSAVGGTGELFF. CDR3 nucleotides: TGTGCCAGCAGCTCCGCTGTCGGGGGGACCGGGGAGCTGTTTTTT.

This clone has only a few counts. The V and J genes are TRBV6-5 and TRBJ1-1; 7 bases align to TRBD1. From germline, CDR1 is MNHEY and CDR2 SVGAGI. V shed 4 bases, J shed 8 bases, and the junction held 10 bases outside the gene matches. The CDR3 has 14 amino acids. CDR3 nucleotide sequence: TGTGCCAGCAGTTCCCTAACACGGGGACAGGAAGCTTTCTTT. This encodes CASSSLTRGQEAFF.

This chain uses TRBV5-4 with TRBJ2-1; 11 bases fit TRBD2. The CDR3 is made up of 15 amino acids. V lost 2 bases and J lost 6; bases outside the gene matches: 4. Germline V lookup: CDR1 SGHNT, CDR2 YYREEE (reference sequence). The CDR3 nucleotides are TGTGCCAGCAGCTTCGGGGGGACTAGCGGCAATGAGCAGTTCTTC. Translation: CASSFGGTSGNEQFF.

In nucleotides, the CDR3 is TGCAGCGTTGAAAAATCGGACAGTCGGACTGAAGCTTTCTTT. The encoded protein is CSVEKSDSRTEAFF. The J gene is TRBJ1-1, the V gene TRBV29-1; tentative D call: TRBD1 (6 bases). Trimming stripped 2 bases from V and 5 bases from J, with 15 bases between. The length of the CDR3 is 14 residues. The germline CDR1 and CDR2 sequences are SQVTM and ANQGSEA.

Here the CDR3 reads CASSLGKQYEQYF. In DNA, the CDR3 is TGCGCCAGCAGCTTGGGCAAACAATACGAGCAGTACTTC. This chain uses TRBV5-1 with TRBJ2-7; D remains unclear. V was pared by 0 bases and J by 4 bases, with 8 bases between. The V gene's germline CDR1 is SGHRS and CDR2 YFSETQ. This CDR3 has 13 residues.

The chain couples TRBV19 to TRBJ1-5, with 10 bases fitting TRBD1. J gave up 4 bases and V 6 bases, and 6 bases lay outside the gene matches. This CDR3 comprises 15 residues. Looked up from germline, CDR1 is LNHDA and CDR2 is SQIVND (reference sequence). The CDR3 reads CASSGTGVPNQPQHF. CDR3 in DNA: TGTGCCAGTAGCGGGACAGGGGTTCCGAATCAGCCCCAGCATTTT.

The chain couples TRBV27 to TRBJ1-5; D is unresolved. V was shortened by 9 bases and J by 6 bases, with 18 bases between the two germline ends. This CDR3 spans 14 amino acids. From germline, CDR1 is MNHEY and CDR2 SMNVEV (reference sequence). The chain's CDR3 is CARPWRPAGQPQHF. Here the CDR3 DNA reads TGTGCCAGACCTTGGAGGCCCGCAGGTCAGCCCCAGCATTTT.

In the case of this clone: The limits of the CDR3 on the DNA are not certain, so only TCRdb's listed CDR3 is given. The chain employs TRBV21-1 and TRBJ1-1; TRBD1 is the table's D call, not checked against the DNA. TRBV21-1 is a documented pseudogene. Both ends counted, the CDR3 spans 14 residues. CDR3 loop: CASSLWGRGTEAFF.

The chain recombines TRBV5-8 with TRBJ2-7; TRBD1 matches at 9 bases. The V gene end was trimmed by 4 bases and the J gene end by 3 bases; junction bases not matched to a gene: 8. Germline CDR1 and CDR2: SGHTS and YDEGEE. The CDR3 spans 15 residues. The CDR3 is CASSRGTGSFYEQYF. DNA of the CDR3: TGTGCCAGCAGCCGAGGGACAGGGTCGTTCTACGAGCAGTACTTC.